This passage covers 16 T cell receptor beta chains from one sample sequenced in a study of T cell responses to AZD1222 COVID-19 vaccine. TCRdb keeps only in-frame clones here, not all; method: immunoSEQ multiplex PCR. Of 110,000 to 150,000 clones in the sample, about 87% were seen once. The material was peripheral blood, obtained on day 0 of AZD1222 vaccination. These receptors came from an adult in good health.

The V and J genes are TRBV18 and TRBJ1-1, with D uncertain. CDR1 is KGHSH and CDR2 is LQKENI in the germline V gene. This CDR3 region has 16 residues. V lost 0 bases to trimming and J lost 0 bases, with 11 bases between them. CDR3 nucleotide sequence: TGTGCCAGCTCACCACCCTCCGTGGGGTTGAACACTGAAGCTTTCTTT. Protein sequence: CASSPPSVGLNTEAFF.

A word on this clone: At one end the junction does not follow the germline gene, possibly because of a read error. CDR3 sequence: CASRRFDRGAF. In DNA form, the CDR3 reads TGTGCCAGCAGGAGATTTGACAGGGGGGCCTTC. The chain recombines TRBV2 with TRBJ1-2; 9 bases match TRBD1. Germline CDR1 SNHLY, CDR2 FYNNEI. This CDR3 comprises 11 residues.

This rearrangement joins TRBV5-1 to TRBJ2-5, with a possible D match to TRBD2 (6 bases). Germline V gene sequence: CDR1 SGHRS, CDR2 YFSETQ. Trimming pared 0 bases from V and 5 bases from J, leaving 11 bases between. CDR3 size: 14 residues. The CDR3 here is CASSLGGVQETQYF. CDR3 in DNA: TGCGCCAGCAGCTTGGGCGGGGTACAGGAGACCCAGTACTTC.

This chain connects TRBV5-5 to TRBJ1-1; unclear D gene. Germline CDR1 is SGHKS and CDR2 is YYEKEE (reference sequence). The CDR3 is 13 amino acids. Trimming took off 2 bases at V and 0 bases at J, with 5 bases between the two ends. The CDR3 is CASSFDLNTEAFF. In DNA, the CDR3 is TGTGCCAGCAGCTTTGATCTGAACACTGAAGCTTTCTTT.

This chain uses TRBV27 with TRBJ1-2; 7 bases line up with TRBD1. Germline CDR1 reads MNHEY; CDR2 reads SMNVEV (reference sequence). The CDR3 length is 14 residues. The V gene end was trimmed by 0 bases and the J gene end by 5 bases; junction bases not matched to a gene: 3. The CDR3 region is CASSLSGTAYGYTF. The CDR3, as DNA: TGTGCCAGCAGTTTATCGGGGACAGCATATGGCTACACCTTC.

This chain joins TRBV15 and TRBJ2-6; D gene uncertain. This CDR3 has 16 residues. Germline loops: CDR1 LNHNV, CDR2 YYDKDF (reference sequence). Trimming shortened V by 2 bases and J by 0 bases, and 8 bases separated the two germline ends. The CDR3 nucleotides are TGTGCCACCAGCAGACCTAACCGCTCTGGGGCCAACGTCCTGACTTTC. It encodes CATSRPNRSGANVLTF.

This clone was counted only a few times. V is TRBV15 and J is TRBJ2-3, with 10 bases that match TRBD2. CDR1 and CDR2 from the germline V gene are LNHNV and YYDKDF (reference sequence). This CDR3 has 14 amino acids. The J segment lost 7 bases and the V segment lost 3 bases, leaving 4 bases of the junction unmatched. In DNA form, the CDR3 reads TGTGCCACCAGCAGTAGCGGGAGGTCTCATACGCAGTATTTT. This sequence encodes CATSSSGRSHTQYF.

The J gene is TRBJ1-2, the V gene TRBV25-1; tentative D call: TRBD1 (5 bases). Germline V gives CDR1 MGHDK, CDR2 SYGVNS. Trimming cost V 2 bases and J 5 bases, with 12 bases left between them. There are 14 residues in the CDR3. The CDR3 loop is CASSERGYQYGYTF. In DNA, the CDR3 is TGTGCCAGCAGTGAACGGGGCTATCAGTATGGCTACACCTTC.

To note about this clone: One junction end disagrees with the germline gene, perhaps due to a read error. CDR3 residues: CASSLRGGTNTGELFF. Written as DNA, the CDR3 is TGTGCTAGCAGCTTAAGGGGTGGGACGAACACCGGGGAGCTGTTTTTT. This chain uses TRBV7-7 with TRBJ2-2; possibly TRBD1 for D (5 bases). There are 16 residues in the CDR3. In germline, CDR1 is SSHAT, CDR2 FNYEAQ (reference sequence).

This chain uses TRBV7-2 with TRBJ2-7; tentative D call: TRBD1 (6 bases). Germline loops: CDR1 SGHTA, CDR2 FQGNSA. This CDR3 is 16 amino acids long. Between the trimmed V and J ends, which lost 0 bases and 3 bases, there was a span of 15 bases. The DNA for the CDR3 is TGTGCCAGCAGCTTAGCGTTACACAGGGTCCACTACGAGCAGTACTTC. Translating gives CASSLALHRVHYEQYF.

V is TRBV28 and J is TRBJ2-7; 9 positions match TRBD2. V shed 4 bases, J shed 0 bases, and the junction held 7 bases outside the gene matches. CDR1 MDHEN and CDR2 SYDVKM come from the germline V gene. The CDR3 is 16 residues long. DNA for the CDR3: TGTGCCAGCAGTTCTCTTCGGACTAGCGTCTCCTACGAGCAGTACTTC. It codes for CASSSLRTSVSYEQYF.

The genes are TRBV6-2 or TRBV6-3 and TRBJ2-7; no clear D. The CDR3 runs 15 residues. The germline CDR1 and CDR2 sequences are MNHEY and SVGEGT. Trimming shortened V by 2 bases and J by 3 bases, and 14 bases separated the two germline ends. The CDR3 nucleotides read TGTGCCAGCAGTTACAGGAGCGAGCCCAACTACGAGCAGTACTTC. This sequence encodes CASSYRSEPNYEQYF.

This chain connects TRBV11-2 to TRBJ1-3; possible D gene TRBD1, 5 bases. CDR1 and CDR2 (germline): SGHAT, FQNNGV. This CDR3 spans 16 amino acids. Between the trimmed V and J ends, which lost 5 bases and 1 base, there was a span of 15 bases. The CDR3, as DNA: TGTGCCAGCAGCCGTATTCAGGGCAGGTCTGGAAACACCATATATTTT. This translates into CASSRIQGRSGNTIYF.

The CDR3 sequence: CATSRPTGGLDTQYF. As DNA, the CDR3 is TGTGCCACCAGCAGACCGACAGGAGGTTTAGATACGCAGTATTTT. The chain has TRBV15 and TRBJ2-3; D perhaps matches TRBD1 (6 bases). Per the germline V gene, CDR1 is LNHNV and CDR2 is YYDKDF (reference sequence). Trimming removed 2 bases from V and 5 bases from J, with 14 bases in between. The CDR3 length is 15 residues.

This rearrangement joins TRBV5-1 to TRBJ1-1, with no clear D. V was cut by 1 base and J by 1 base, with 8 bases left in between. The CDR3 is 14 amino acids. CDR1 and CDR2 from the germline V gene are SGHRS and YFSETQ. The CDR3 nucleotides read TGCGCCAGCAGCTTGATGGGAACGAACACTGAAGCTTTCTTT. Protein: CASSLMGTNTEAFF.

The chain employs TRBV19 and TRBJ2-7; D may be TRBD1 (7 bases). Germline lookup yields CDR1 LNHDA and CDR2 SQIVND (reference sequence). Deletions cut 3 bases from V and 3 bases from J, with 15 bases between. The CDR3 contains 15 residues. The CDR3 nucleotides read TGTGCCAGTAGTATTCGACAGGGAGGCCACTACGAGCAGTACTTC. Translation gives CASSIRQGGHYEQYF.